A selection of T cell receptor beta chains follows, all from one sample in a study of blood T cell repertoires in COVID-19. Assay: immunoSEQ multiplex PCR; the TCRdb copy retains only in-frame clones and omits some. The sample has over 130,000 clones; 80% to 85% are singletons. Sequenced: peripheral blood. The receptors were sampled from a woman aged 60-75 years with acute or convalescent COVID-19. The CDR3 runs from the conserved cysteine through the conserved F or W. D genes are given only for firm matches.

D gene	V gene	CDR3 protein
TRBD1	TRBV7-9	CASSPGQSYGYTF
-	TRBV13	CASSKGENEQYF
-	TRBV18	CASSPSQGPGYGYTF
-	TRBV21-1	CASSAGTSGSRNKAKNIQYF
-	TRBV2	CASSEAPRNTIYF
TRBD1	TRBV5-8	CASSLTGGYNEQFF
-	TRBV7-2	CASSHDPQGSEQYF
-	TRBV27	CASSLFLSAGSEAFF
-	TRBV18	CASSPPRVGVTDTQYF
TRBD1	TRBV5-5	CASSRPGTGSSYEQYF
TRBD1	TRBV11-3	CASSLGADRGYGYTF
TRBD2	TRBV28	CASSVGTSGRASSYEQYF
TRBD2	TRBV28	CASSLDPLAGNTDTQYF
-	TRBV5-4	CASSLGGGSNQPQHF
-	TRBV7-9	CASSFGPLQGNYGYTF
TRBD1	TRBV2	CASRDRRDTEAFF
TRBD2	TRBV28	CASSFPGTSAHNEQFF
-	TRBV6-5	CASSPSSNYGYTF
TRBD2	TRBV7-6	CASSFGFSGSADTQYF
-	TRBV28	CASSLFWGTGAGNTIYF
-	TRBV24-1	CATSDQTGNYGYTF
-	TRBV11-2	CASSPFGQYSTDTQYF